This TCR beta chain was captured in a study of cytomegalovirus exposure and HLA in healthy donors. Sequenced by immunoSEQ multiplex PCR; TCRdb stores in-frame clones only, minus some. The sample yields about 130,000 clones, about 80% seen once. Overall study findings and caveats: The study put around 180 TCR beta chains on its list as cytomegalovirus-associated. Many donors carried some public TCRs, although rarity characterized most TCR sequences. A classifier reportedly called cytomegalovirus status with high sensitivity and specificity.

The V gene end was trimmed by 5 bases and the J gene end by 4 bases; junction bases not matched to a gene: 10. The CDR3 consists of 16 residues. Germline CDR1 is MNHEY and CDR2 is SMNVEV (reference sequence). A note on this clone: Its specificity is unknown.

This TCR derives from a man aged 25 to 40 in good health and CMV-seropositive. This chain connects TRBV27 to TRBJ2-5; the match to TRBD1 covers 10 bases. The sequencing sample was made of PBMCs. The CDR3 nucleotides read TGTGCCAGCAGTCATTATCTCGGACAGGGGGGAGAGACCCAGTACTTC. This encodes CASSHYLGQGGETQYF.